These 7 T cell receptor beta chains share one sample of origin, sequenced in a study of molecular identifiers for immune sequencing clone quantification. TCRdb analysed the PCR reads with MiXCR anew, one entry per CDR3 protein. This sample has 50,000 or so distinct CDR3 sequences, with almost 25% found just once. Material: naive CD8+ T cells from blood, with Jurkat cell RNA spiked in. Indicated subset: FACS-sorted CD8+CD4-CCR7+CD45RA+ naive T cells. These receptors originate from a human donor in good health. Some libraries in this study had Jurkat cell RNA spiked in.

This clonotype showed up many times. The chain has TRBV28 and TRBJ2-7; 7 bases fit TRBD1. V lost 4 bases and J lost 0; bases outside the gene matches: 9. The CDR3 runs 16 residues. Germline loops: CDR1 MDHEN, CDR2 SYDVKM. CDR3 DNA: TGTGCCAGCAGTTCCGACAGGGCCCAACCCTCCTACGAGCAGTACTTC. It codes for CASSSDRAQPSYEQYF.

The sample holds many counts of this clonotype. The chain links TRBV13 to TRBJ1-1; D unresolved. Trimming stripped 5 bases from V and 0 bases from J, with 7 bases between. This CDR3 has 13 residues. CDR1 PRHDT and CDR2 FYEKMQ come from the germline V gene (reference sequence). CDR3 loop: CASSRSMNTEAFF. CDR3 nucleotide sequence: TGTGCCAGCAGCAGGAGTATGAACACTGAAGCTTTCTTT.

A word on this clonotype: A read error is possible here, since a much larger clone lies one base away. The V gene is TRBV12-3 or TRBV12-4, the J gene TRBJ2-7; 7 bases line up with TRBD1. V was clipped by 5 bases and J by 7 bases; unmatched bases: 8. The CDR3 loop spans 13 amino acids. The CDR3, as DNA: TGTGCCAGCAGTCCAGAGGGGGCTTGGGAGCAGTACGTC. Protein: CASSPEGAWEQYV.

Ten or more counts support this clonotype. CDR3: CASSLALAGEYEQYF. The CDR3 coding sequence is TGTGCCAGCAGCTTGGCATTAGCGGGAGAGTACGAGCAGTACTTC. The J gene is TRBJ2-7, the V gene TRBV7-9, with 9 positions matching TRBD2. The length of the CDR3 is 15 residues. The V gene end was trimmed by 3 bases and the J gene end by 4 bases; junction bases not matched to a gene: 7. CDR1 and CDR2 from the germline V gene are SEHNR and FQNEAQ (reference sequence).

In its sample, this clonotype was seen many times. The J gene is TRBJ2-1, the V gene TRBV30; D ambiguous. Germline V gene lookup returns CDR1 GTSNPN and CDR2 SVGIG (reference sequence). With 0 bases removed from V and 8 bases from J, the gap between germline ends came to 8 bases. CDR3 size: 12 residues. CDR3: CAWSVSSDEQFF. In DNA form, the CDR3 reads TGTGCCTGGAGTGTATCGTCCGATGAGCAGTTCTTC.

The chain recombines TRBV11-2 with TRBJ2-2, with D unresolved. This CDR3 is built from 13 residues. Germline lookup yields CDR1 SGHAT and CDR2 FQNNGV. The ends were cut back, 5 bases at V and 3 bases at J, with 7 bases in the middle. The DNA of the CDR3 is TGTGCCAGCAGCAGGGAATACACCGGGGAGCTGTTTTTT. It translates to CASSREYTGELFF. Drawing the rest from reference TRBV11-2 and TRBJ2-2, the complete variable domain is EAGVAQSPRYKIIEKRQSVAFWCNPISGHATLYWYQQILGQGPKLLIQFQNNGVVDDSQLPKDRFSAERLKGVDSTLKIQPAKLEDSAVYLCASSREYTGELFFGEGSRLTVL.

The rearrangement uses TRBV30 and TRBJ2-7; D is undetermined. There are 13 residues in the CDR3. The V gene's germline CDR1 is GTSNPN and CDR2 SVGIG (reference sequence). The V and J ends lost 5 bases and 0 bases respectively, with 11 bases between them. The CDR3 sequence: CAWALQSSYEQYF. For the CDR3, the DNA is TGTGCCTGGGCTTTACAGAGCTCCTACGAGCAGTACTTC.